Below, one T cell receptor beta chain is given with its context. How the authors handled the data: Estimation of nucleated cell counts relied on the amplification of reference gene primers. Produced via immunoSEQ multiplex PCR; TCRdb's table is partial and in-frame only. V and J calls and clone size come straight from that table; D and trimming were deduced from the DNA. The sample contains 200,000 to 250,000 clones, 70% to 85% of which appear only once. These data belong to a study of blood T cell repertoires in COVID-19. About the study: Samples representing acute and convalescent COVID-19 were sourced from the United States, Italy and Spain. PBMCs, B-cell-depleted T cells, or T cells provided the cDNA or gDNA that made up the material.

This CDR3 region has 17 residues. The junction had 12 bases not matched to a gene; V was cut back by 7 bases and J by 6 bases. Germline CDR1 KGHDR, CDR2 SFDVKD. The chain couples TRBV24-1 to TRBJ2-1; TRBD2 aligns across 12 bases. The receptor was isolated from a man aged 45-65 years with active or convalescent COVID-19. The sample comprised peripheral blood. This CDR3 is CATSRLAGTSGSNEQFF. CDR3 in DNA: TGTGCCACCAGCCGCTTGGCGGGGACTAGCGGGTCCAATGAGCAGTTCTTC.